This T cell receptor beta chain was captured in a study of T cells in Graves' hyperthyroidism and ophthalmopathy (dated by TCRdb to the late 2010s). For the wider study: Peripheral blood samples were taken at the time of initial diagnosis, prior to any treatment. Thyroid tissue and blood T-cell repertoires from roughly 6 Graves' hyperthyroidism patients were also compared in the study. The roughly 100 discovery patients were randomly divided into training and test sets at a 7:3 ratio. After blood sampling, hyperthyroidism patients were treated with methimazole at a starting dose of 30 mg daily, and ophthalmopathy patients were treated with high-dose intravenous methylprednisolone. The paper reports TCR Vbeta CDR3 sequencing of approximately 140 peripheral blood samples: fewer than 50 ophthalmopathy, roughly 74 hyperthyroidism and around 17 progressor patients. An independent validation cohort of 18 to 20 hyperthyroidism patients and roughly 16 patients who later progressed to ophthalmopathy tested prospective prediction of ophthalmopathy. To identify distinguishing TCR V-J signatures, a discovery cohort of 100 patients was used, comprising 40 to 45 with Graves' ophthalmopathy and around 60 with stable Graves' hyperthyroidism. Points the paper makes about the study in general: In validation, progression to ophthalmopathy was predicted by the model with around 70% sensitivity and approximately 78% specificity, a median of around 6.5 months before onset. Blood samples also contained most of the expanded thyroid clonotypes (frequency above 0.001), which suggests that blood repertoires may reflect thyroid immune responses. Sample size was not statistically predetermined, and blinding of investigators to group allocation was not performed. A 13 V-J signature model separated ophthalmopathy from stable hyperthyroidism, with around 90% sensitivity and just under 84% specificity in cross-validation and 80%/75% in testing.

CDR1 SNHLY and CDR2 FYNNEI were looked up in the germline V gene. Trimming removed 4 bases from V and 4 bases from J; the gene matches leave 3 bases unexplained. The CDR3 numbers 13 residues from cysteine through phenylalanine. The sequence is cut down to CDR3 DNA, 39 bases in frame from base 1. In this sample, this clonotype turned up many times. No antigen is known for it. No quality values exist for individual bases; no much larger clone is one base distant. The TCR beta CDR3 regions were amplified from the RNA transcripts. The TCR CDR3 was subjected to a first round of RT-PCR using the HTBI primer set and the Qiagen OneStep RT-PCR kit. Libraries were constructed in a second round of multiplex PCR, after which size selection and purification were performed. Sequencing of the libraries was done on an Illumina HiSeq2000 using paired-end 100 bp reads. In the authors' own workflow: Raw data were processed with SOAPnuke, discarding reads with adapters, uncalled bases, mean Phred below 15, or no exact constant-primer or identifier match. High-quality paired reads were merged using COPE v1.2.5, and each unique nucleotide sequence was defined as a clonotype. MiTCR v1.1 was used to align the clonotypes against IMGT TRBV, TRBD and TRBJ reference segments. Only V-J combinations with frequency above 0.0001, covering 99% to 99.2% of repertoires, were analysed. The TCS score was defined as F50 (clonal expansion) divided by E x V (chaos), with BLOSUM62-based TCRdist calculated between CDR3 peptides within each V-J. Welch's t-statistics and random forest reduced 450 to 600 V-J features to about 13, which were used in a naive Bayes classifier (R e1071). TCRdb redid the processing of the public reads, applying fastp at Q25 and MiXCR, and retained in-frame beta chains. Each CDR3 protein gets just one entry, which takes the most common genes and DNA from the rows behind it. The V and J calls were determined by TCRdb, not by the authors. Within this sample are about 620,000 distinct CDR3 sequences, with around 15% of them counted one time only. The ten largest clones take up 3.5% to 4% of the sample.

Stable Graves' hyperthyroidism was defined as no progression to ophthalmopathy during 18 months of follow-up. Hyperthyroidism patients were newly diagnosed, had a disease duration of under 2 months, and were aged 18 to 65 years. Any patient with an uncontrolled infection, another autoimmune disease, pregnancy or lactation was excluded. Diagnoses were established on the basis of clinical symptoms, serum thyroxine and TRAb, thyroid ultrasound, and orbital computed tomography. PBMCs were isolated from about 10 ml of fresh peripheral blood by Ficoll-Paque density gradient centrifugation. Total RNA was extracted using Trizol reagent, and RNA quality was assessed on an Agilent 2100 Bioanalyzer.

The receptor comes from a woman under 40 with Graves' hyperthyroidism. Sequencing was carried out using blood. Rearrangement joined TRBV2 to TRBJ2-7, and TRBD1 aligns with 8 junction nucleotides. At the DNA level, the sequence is TGTGCCAGCAGTGGGACAGGGCGGTACGAGCAGTACTTC. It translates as CASSGTGRYEQYF.